This entry is about one T cell receptor beta chain. This entry is derived from a study of technical replicates of blood from several donors. Unmatched junction bases numbered 9, after V lost 1 base and J lost 4 bases. Germline V gives CDR1 LGHNA, CDR2 YNFKEQ. The CDR3 totals 16 residues. Assay: immunoSEQ multiplex PCR; the TCRdb copy retains only in-frame clones and omits some. This sample yields approximately 73,000 clones, of which 95% to 98% are seen a single time; 0.3% to 0.35% belongs to the top ten. V usage is TRBV4-2 and J usage is TRBJ2-5; 7 nucleotides match TRBD2. The sample taken for sequencing was T cells isolated from PBMCs. The sequence derives from a human donor in good health. CDR3 region: CASSQGSLTGGETQYF. CDR3 nucleotides: TGTGCCAGCAGCCAAGGTTCCCTTACGGGGGGAGAGACCCAGTACTTC.